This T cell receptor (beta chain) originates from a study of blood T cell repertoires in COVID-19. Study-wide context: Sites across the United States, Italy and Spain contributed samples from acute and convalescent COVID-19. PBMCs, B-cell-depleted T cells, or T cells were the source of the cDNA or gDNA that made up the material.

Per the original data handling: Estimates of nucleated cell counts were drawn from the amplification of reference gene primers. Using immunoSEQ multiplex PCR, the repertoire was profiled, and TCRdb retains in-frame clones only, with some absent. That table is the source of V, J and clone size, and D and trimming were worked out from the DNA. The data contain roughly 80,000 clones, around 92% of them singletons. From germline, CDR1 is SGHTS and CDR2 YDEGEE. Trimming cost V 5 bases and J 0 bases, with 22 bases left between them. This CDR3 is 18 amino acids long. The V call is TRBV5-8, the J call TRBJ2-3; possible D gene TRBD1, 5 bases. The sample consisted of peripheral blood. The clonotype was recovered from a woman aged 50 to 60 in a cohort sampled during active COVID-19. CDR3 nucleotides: TGTGCCAGCAGAAGGGGTTTAACTCTAAATCCTAGCACAGATACGCAGTATTTT. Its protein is CASRRGLTLNPSTDTQYF.